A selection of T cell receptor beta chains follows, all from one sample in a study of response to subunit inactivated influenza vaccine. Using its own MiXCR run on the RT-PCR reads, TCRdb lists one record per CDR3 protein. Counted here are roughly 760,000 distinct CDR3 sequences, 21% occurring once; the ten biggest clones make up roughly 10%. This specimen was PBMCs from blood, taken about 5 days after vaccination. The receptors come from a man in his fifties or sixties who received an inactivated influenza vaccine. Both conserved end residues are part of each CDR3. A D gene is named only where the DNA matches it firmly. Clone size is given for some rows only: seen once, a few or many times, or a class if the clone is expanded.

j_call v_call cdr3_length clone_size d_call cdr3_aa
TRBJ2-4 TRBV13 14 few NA CASSIRVWGNIQYF
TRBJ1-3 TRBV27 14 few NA CASRPTVLGNTIYF
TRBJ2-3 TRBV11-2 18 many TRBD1 CASSLLGDRWGRTDTQYF
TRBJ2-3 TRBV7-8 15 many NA CASSLVRAGRDTQYF
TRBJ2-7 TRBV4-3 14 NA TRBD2 CASSPNPWGGEQYF
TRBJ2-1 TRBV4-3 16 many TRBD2 CASSQTLAENYNEQFF
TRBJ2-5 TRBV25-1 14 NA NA CASSFSARGETQYF
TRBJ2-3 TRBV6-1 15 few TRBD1 CASSPRTGVTDTQYF
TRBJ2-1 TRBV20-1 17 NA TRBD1 CCARDLRFGTGYNEQFF
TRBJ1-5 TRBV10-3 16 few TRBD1 CAISDQDRGSNQPQHF
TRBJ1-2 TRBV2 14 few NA CASRYQGRTYGYTF
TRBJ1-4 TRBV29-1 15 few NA CSVEERGRFNEKLFF
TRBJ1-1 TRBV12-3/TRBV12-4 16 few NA CATSHPGAVFGTEAFF
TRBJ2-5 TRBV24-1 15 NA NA CATSDLTNYQETQYF
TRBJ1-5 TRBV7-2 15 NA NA CASSLAGGVNQPQHF
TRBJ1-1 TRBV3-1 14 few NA CASSHRGLGAEAFF
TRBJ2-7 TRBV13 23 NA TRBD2 CASSRLTSGGAKSLSGRFYEQYF
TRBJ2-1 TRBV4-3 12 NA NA CASSQQGTGQFF
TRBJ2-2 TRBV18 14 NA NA CASSPVSYTGELFF
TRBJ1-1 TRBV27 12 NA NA CASSPTLGEALF
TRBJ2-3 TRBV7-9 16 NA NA CAGSFSSGGGTDTQYF
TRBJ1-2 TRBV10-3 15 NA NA CAISESGRDGYGYTF
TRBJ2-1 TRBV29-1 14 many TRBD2 CSVDASGSYNEQFF
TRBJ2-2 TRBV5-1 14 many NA CASLAGGNTGELFF
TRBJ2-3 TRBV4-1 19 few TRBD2 CASSQDPASGGAVTDTQYF
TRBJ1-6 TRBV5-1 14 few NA CASSPEGHNSPLHF
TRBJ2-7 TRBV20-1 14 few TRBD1 CSAEERDSSYEQYF
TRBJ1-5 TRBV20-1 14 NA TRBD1 CSAIQGPRNQPQHF
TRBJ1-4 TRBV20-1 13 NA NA CSARAIGGEKLFF
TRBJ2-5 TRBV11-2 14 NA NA CASSLNNRQETQYF
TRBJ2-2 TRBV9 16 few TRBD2 CASSGTKTSNTGELFF
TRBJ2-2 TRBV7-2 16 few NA CASSLQAGAQFGELFF
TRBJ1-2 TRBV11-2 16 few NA CASSLDTPLPNYGYTF